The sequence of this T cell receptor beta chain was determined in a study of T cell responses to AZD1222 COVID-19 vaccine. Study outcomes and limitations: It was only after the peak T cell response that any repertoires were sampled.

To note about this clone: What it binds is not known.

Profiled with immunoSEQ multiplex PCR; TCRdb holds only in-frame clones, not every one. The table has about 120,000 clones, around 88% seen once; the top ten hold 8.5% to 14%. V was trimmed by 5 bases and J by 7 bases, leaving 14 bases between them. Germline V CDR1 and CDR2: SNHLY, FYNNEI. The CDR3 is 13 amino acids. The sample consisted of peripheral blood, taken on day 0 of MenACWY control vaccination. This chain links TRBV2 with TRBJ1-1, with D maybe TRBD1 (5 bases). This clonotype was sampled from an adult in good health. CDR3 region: CASSTLMGLEAFF. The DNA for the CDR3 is TGTGCCAGCAGTACTCTCATGGGGCTTGAAGCTTTCTTT.